Each of the 32 T cell receptor beta chains below was sequenced from the same sample in a study of response to subunit inactivated influenza vaccine. TCRdb reprocessed the RT-PCR reads with MiXCR, giving one entry per CDR3 protein. The sample shows roughly 780,000 distinct CDR3 sequences, roughly 18% of them seen only once. Sample: PBMCs from blood, taken approximately 5 days after vaccination. All receptors come from a man between 45 and 60 years old who received an inactivated influenza vaccine.

V usage is TRBV24-1 and J usage is TRBJ2-1; D ambiguous. V was shortened by 3 bases and J by 8 bases, with 7 bases between the two germline ends. Germline V gene data show CDR1 as KGHDR and CDR2 as SFDVKD. CDR3 length: 12 residues. The CDR3 DNA is TGTGCCACCAGTGATGGCCGCTATGAGCAGTTCTTC. This codes for CATSDGRYEQFF.

The J gene is TRBJ2-1, the V gene TRBV5-5; D may be TRBD2 (6 bases). V was clipped by 5 bases and J by 6 bases, with 12 bases between them. The germline V gene encodes CDR1 SGHKS and CDR2 YYEKEE (reference sequence). This CDR3 contains 13 residues. This CDR3 reads CASRSPGVNEQFF. The CDR3, as DNA: TGTGCCAGCAGGTCCCCGGGGGTCAATGAGCAGTTCTTC.

CDR3 DNA sequence: TGCAGTGCTAGAGATCTTGGTAGCGGGGGGATCGAGGAGCAGTTCTTC. This translates into CSARDLGSGGIEEQFF. The rearrangement links TRBV20-1 to TRBJ2-1, with 10 bases identical to TRBD2. The CDR3 runs 16 residues. Looked up from germline, CDR1 is DFQATT and CDR2 is SNEGSKA (reference sequence). Unmatched junction bases numbered 12, after V lost 0 bases and J lost 10 bases.

This clonotype was picked up a small number of times. The CDR3 is CASSLSGAGGSETQYF. CDR3 nucleotides: TGTGCCAGCAGCTTATCCGGAGCGGGGGGATCAGAGACCCAGTACTTC. The rearrangement joins TRBV7-9 to TRBJ2-5, with 9 bases identical to TRBD2. The CDR3 consists of 16 residues. CDR1 is SEHNR, CDR2 FQNEAQ, per germline (reference sequence). Losses at the gene ends were 2 bases for V and 4 bases for J; bases not matched to a gene: 8.

In its sample, this clonotype was seen many times. Here the CDR3 reads CASSLRGTEAFF. The CDR3 DNA follows: TGCGCCAGCAGCTTGAGGGGCACTGAAGCTTTCTTT. The rearrangement joins TRBV5-1 to TRBJ1-1; maybe TRBD1 (5 bases). Germline V CDR1 and CDR2: SGHRS, YFSETQ. This CDR3 is 12 amino acids long. V shed 1 base and J shed 4 bases, with 5 bases lying between them.

This clonotype turned up a few times. This chain joins TRBV20-1 and TRBJ1-1; maybe TRBD1 (6 bases). Germline V gene data show CDR1 as DFQATT and CDR2 as SNEGSKA (reference sequence). V dropped 0 bases and J dropped 0 bases, with 11 bases sitting between them. The CDR3 has 15 amino acids. CDR3 protein: CSARDHTGMNTEAFF. CDR3 sequence (DNA): TGCAGTGCTAGAGATCATACAGGGATGAACACTGAAGCTTTCTTT.

This rearrangement joins TRBV3-1 to TRBJ2-2, with TRBD2 matching 9 bases. Trimming at V came to 3 bases and at J to 4 bases, leaving 6 bases not matched to a gene. The germline gives CDR1 LGHDT, CDR2 YNNKEL (reference sequence). This CDR3 region has 16 residues. DNA of the CDR3: TGTGCCAGCAGCCATCTGCCTAGCGGGGCCACCGGGGAGCTGTTTTTT. Its translation: CASSHLPSGATGELFF.

The chain links TRBV5-1 to TRBJ1-2; no reliable D call. V was trimmed by 0 bases and J by 5 bases, leaving 29 bases between them. CDR3 length: 20 residues. The germline CDR1 and CDR2 sequences are SGHRS and YFSETQ. CDR3 in amino acids: CASSLEPRPRQQSMGYGYTF. The CDR3 DNA is TGCGCCAGCAGCTTGGAACCCAGACCTAGACAACAAAGTATGGGGTATGGCTACACCTTC.

Many counts were recorded for this clonotype. This chain joins TRBV12-3 or TRBV12-4 and TRBJ1-4, with a tentative D call TRBD1 (6 bases). CDR3 length equals 12 residues. V lost 8 bases to trimming and J lost 7 bases, with 11 bases between them. CDR3 protein: CASGGGAEKLFF. The CDR3 DNA is TGTGCCAGCGGAGGGGGAGCTGAAAAACTGTTTTTT.

The chain combines TRBV4-3 with TRBJ2-3, with unresolved D. Germline V CDR1 and CDR2: LGHNA, YSLEER. Deletions cut 0 bases from V and 0 bases from J, with 16 bases between. CDR3 size: 18 residues. CDR3 coding DNA: TGCGCCAGCAGCCAAGATCCCCAGGTTTCGACTAGCACAGATACGCAGTATTTT. Its translation is CASSQDPQVSTSTDTQYF.

This clonotype was counted only a few times. Sequence at one end of the junction differs from germline and may be a read error. The chain couples TRBV11-2 to TRBJ2-5; a possible D gene is TRBD2 (5 bases). Germline CDR1 is SGHAT and CDR2 is FQNNGV. The CDR3 is 14 amino acids. The CDR3 spells CASSLVRDPTKSDF. The CDR3 coding sequence is TGTGCCAGCAGCTTAGTCCGGGATCCCACAAAATCCGACTTC.

V is TRBV15 and J is TRBJ1-6, with TRBD1 identical over 7 bases. The V and J ends lost 1 base and 6 bases, in that order; junction bases with no gene match: 6. CDR1 is LNHNV, CDR2 YYDKDF, per germline (reference sequence). CDR3 length equals 16 residues. CDR3 in amino acids: CATSRGPGQINSPLHF. The CDR3 coding sequence is TGTGCCACCAGCAGAGGGCCGGGACAGATTAATTCACCCCTCCACTTT.

CDR3 amino acids: CASSNDRGRQETQYF. CDR3 DNA: TGTGCCAGCAGTAATGACAGGGGAAGACAAGAGACCCAGTACTTC. The chain has TRBV6-1 and TRBJ2-5; the match to TRBD1 covers 8 bases. CDR1 MNHNS and CDR2 SASEGT come from the germline V gene. After removal of 5 bases from V and 2 bases from J, the junction contained 7 bases not matched to a gene. This CDR3 has 15 residues.

This chain joins TRBV20-1 and TRBJ2-3, with 7 bases that match TRBD1. This CDR3 has 17 amino acids. Trimming at V came to 1 base and at J to 3 bases, leaving 13 bases not matched to a gene. Per the germline V gene, CDR1 is DFQATT and CDR2 is SNEGSKA (reference sequence). This CDR3 is CSARAPPGQRQTDTQYF. In DNA, the CDR3 is TGCAGTGCTAGAGCCCCACCGGGACAGCGTCAAACAGATACGCAGTATTTT.

In this sample, this clonotype turned up once. A read error is possible here, since a much larger clone lies one base away. This chain connects TRBV20-1 to TRBJ2-5; D gene uncertain. The CDR3 spans 10 residues. Germline CDR1 is DFQATT and CDR2 is SNEGSKA (reference sequence). The CDR3 DNA follows: TGCAGAGCTGAGAAAGAGACCCAGTACTTC. Translated: CRAEKETQYF.

V is TRBV6-5 and J is TRBJ2-7, with D possibly being TRBD1 (6 bases). From germline, CDR1 is MNHEY and CDR2 SVGAGI. Trimming stripped 2 bases from V and 3 bases from J, with 8 bases between. The CDR3 is made up of 13 amino acids. CDR3 sequence: CASSYTRGYEQYF. CDR3 DNA sequence: TGTGCCAGCAGTTACACCAGGGGCTACGAGCAGTACTTC.

This clonotype occurred a few times. CDR3 bases: TGCAGTGCTAGGGCCGGACAGGGGTTCTATGGCTACACCTTC. Protein: CSARAGQGFYGYTF. This chain uses TRBV20-1 with TRBJ1-2, with TRBD1 matching 9 bases. The germline CDR1 and CDR2 sequences are DFQATT and SNEGSKA (reference sequence). V lost 3 bases, J lost 4 bases, and 6 bases stayed unmatched. This CDR3 spans 14 amino acids.

This chain joins TRBV6-2 or TRBV6-3 and TRBJ1-1, with D possibly TRBD1 on 5 matching bases. The V and J ends lost 4 bases and 3 bases respectively, with 21 bases between them. The CDR3 contains 17 residues. Germline CDR1 MNHEY, CDR2 SVGEGT. CDR3 sequence (DNA): TGTGCCAGCAGTTTAGGGCAGGGAGCTTATGAGGACACTGAAGCTTTCTTT. Protein product: CASSLGQGAYEDTEAFF.

The V call is TRBV28, the J call TRBJ2-5; no firm D call. CDR1 and CDR2 from the germline V gene are MDHEN and SYDVKM. V shed 3 bases and J shed 4 bases, with 12 bases lying between them. This CDR3 has 14 amino acids. CDR3 sequence reads: CASSLEVGIETQYF. CDR3 nucleotides: TGTGCCAGCAGTTTGGAAGTTGGGATAGAGACCCAGTACTTC.

The CDR3 here is CASSPHVNSPLHF. The CDR3 bases are TGTGCCAGCTCACCCCACGTAAATTCACCCCTCCACTTT. This rearrangement joins TRBV18 to TRBJ1-6; no definite D call. Germline V lookup: CDR1 KGHSH, CDR2 LQKENI. Trimming took 3 bases from V and 7 from J, leaving 7 bases between them. This CDR3 is built from 13 residues.

This rearrangement joins TRBV7-9 to TRBJ2-7; 8 bases agree with TRBD2. The CDR3 sequence is 14 residues long. Losses at the gene ends were 7 bases for V and 4 bases for J; bases not matched to a gene: 9. Germline assignment: CDR1 SEHNR and CDR2 FQNEAQ (reference sequence). Written as DNA, the CDR3 is TGTGCCAGCACCGAAAGCGGGAGAGCGTACGAGCAGTACTTC. Its protein is CASTESGRAYEQYF.

This clonotype was seen more than once but under ten times. This chain joins TRBV6-1 and TRBJ1-4, with TRBD1 matching over 9 bases. There are 15 residues in the CDR3. The V and J ends lost 6 bases and 5 bases, in that order; junction bases with no gene match: 7. The germline CDR1 and CDR2 sequences are MNHNS and SASEGT. CDR3 in DNA: TGTGCCAGCAGACTCCCGACAGGGGGGAATGAAAAACTGTTTTTT. Translated: CASRLPTGGNEKLFF.

The rearrangement joins TRBV20-1 to TRBJ2-2, with D possibly matching TRBD1 (6 bases). Between the trimmed V and J ends, which lost 3 bases and 2 bases, there was a span of 13 bases. The CDR3 sequence is 15 residues long. Germline CDR1 and CDR2: DFQATT and SNEGSKA (reference sequence). CDR3 nucleotide sequence: TGCAGTGCTAGCCGGGGACACCCTAACACCGGGGAGCTGTTTTTT. It codes for CSASRGHPNTGELFF.

The chain has TRBV29-1 and TRBJ1-2; D call uncertain. CDR3 length: 13 amino acids. Germline CDR1 reads SQVTM; CDR2 reads ANQGSEA. Trimming removed 0 bases at V and 3 bases at J, with 8 bases between. CDR3 in amino acids: CSVEEVFDYGYTF. CDR3 nucleotides: TGCAGCGTTGAAGAGGTGTTTGACTATGGCTACACCTTC.

This clonotype is a singleton in its sample. This chain uses TRBV5-1 with TRBJ2-1, with TRBD2 identical over 9 bases. V was clipped by 3 bases and J by 7 bases; unmatched bases: 11. The germline CDR1 and CDR2 sequences are SGHRS and YFSETQ. The CDR3 totals 16 residues. The CDR3 sequence: CASSSIAGVVSNEQFF. Here the CDR3 DNA reads TGCGCCAGCAGCTCCATAGCGGGAGTTGTTTCGAATGAGCAGTTCTTC. The variable domain in full, with the rest retrieved from reference TRBV5-1 and TRBJ2-1, is KAGVTQTPRYLIKTRGQQVTLSCSPISGHRSVSWYQQTPGQGLQFLFEYFSETQRNKGNFPGRFSGRQFSNSRSEMNVSTLELGDSALYLCASSSIAGVVSNEQFFGPGTRLTVL.

This chain links TRBV28 with TRBJ2-7; 8 bases are shared with TRBD2. The CDR3 is 15 residues long. V lost 1 base to trimming and J lost 4 bases; unmatched junction nucleotides: 6. Looked up from germline, CDR1 is MDHEN and CDR2 is SYDVKM. This chain's CDR3 is CASSLSVSGGYEQYF. The CDR3, as DNA: TGTGCCAGCAGTTTATCCGTTTCGGGAGGGTACGAGCAGTACTTC.

This sequence joins TRBV6-2 or TRBV6-3 and TRBJ1-5; the match to TRBD1 covers 8 bases. Germline CDR1 reads MNHEY; CDR2 reads SVGEGT. The CDR3 consists of 15 residues. Germline trimming cut 6 bases from V and 6 bases from J; bases unmatched to any gene: 10. The CDR3 DNA is TGTGCCAGCAGATCTGGACAGGGAATTTTTCAGCCCCAGCATTTT. This codes for CASRSGQGIFQPQHF.

This clonotype was observed a few times. The chain uses TRBV20-1 and TRBJ2-3; 7 bases align to TRBD2. V gave up 2 bases and J gave up 2 bases; unmatched junction bases: 10. The germline V gene encodes CDR1 DFQATT and CDR2 SNEGSKA (reference sequence). This CDR3 has 16 amino acids. The CDR3 DNA sequence: TGCAGTGCTAGATATCTAGCGGAGGGCCTCACAGATACGCAGTATTTT. Its translation: CSARYLAEGLTDTQYF.

V usage is TRBV3-1 and J usage is TRBJ2-5; 10 nucleotides agree with TRBD2. The V and J ends lost 6 bases and 2 bases, in that order; junction bases with no gene match: 6. CDR3 size: 15 residues. Germline V CDR1 and CDR2: LGHDT, YNNKEL (reference sequence). The CDR3: CASRPAGGPQETQYF. As DNA, the CDR3 is TGTGCCAGCAGACCAGCGGGGGGGCCTCAAGAGACCCAGTACTTC.

This clonotype appeared a few times. The genes are TRBV20-1 and TRBJ2-5, with 8 positions matching TRBD2. The junction had 10 bases not matched to a gene; V was cut back by 1 base and J by 0 bases. Germline V gives CDR1 DFQATT, CDR2 SNEGSKA (reference sequence). The CDR3 is 17 amino acids. DNA for the CDR3: TGCAGTGCTAGAGGAAGTACTAGCGGACGGCACCAAGAGACCCAGTACTTC. It translates to CSARGSTSGRHQETQYF.

This clonotype was seen a few times. The J gene is TRBJ2-1, the V gene TRBV7-3; D possibly corresponds to TRBD1 (5 bases). Germline V lookup: CDR1 SGHTA, CDR2 FQGTGA. This CDR3 is built from 15 residues. The V and J ends lost 2 bases and 0 bases respectively, with 8 bases between them. The CDR3 here is CASSLGAVSYNEQFF. The CDR3 nucleotides are TGTGCCAGCAGCTTAGGGGCCGTCTCCTACAATGAGCAGTTCTTC.

This clonotype was detected many times. The gene calls are TRBV29-1 and TRBJ2-1; D gene unclear. V lost 2 bases and J 9 bases, leaving 8 bases between the germline ends. The CDR3 consists of 11 residues. The germline gives CDR1 SQVTM, CDR2 ANQGSEA. CDR3 nucleotides: TGCAGCGTTGAATCCGGGCTTGAGCAGTTCTTC. Its protein product is CSVESGLEQFF.